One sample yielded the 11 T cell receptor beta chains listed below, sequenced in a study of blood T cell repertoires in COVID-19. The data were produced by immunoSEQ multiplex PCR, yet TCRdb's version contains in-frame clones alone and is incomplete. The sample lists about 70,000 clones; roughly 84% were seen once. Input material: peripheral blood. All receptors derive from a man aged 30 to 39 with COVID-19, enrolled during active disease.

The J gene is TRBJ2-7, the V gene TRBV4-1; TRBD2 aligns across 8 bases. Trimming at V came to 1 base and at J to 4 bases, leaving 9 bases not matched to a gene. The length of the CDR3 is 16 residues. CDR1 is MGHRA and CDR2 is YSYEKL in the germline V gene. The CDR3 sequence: CASSQAPNSGIYEQYF. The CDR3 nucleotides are TGCGCCAGCAGCCAAGCCCCGAATAGCGGGATATACGAGCAGTACTTC.

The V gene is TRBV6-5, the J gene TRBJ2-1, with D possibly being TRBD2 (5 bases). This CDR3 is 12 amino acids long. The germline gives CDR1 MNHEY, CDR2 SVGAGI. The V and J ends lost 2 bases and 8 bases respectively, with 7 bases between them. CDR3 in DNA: TGTGCCAGCAGTTACCGACTACATGAGCAGTTCTTC. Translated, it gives CASSYRLHEQFF.

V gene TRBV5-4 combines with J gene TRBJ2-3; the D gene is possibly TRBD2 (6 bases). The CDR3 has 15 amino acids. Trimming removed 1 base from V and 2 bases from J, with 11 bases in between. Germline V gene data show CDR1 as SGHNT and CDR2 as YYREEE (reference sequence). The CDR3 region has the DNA TGTGCCAGCAGCTTGACTAGCACCACCACAGATACGCAGTATTTT. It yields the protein CASSLTSTTTDTQYF.

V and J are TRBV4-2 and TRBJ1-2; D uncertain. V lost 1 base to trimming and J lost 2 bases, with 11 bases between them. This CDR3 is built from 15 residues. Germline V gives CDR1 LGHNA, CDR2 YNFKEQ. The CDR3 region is CASSQAHGENYGYTF. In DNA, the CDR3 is TGTGCCAGCAGCCAAGCGCACGGTGAAAACTATGGCTACACCTTC.

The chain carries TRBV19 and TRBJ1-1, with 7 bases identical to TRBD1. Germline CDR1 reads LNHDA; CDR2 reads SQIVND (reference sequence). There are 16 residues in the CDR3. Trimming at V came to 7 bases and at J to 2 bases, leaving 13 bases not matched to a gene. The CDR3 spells CASNLALGQPNTEAFF. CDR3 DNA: TGTGCCAGTAACTTGGCCCTGGGACAGCCAAACACTGAAGCTTTCTTT.

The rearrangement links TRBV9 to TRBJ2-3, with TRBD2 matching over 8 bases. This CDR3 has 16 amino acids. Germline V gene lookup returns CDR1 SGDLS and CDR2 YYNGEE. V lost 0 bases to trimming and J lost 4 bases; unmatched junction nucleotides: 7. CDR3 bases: TGTGCCAGCAGCGTAGCGAGCGGGAGTTTGGCAGATACGCAGTATTTT. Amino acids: CASSVASGSLADTQYF.

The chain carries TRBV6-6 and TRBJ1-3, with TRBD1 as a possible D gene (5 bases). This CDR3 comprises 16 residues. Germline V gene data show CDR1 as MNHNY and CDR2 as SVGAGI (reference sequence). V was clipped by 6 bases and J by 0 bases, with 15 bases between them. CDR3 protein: CASSLRQPTSGNTIYF. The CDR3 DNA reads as TGTGCCAGCAGCCTAAGACAGCCGACCTCTGGAAACACCATATATTTT.

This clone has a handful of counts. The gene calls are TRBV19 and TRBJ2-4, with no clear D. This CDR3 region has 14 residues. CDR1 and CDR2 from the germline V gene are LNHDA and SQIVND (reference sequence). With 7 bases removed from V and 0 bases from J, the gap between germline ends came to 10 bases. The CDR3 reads CASNNSPAKNIQYF. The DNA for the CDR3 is TGTGCCAGTAATAACAGTCCAGCCAAAAACATTCAGTACTTC.

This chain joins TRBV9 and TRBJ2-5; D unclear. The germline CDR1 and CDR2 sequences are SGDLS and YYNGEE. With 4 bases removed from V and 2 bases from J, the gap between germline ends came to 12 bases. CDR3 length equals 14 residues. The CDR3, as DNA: TGTGCCAGCAGCCGGGTGGGTAAACAAGAGACCCAGTACTTC. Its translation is CASSRVGKQETQYF.

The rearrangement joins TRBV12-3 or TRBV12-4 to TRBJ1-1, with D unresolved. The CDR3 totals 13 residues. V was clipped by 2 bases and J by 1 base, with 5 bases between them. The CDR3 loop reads CASSLTENTEAFF. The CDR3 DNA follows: TGTGCCAGCAGTTTAACAGAGAACACTGAAGCTTTCTTT.

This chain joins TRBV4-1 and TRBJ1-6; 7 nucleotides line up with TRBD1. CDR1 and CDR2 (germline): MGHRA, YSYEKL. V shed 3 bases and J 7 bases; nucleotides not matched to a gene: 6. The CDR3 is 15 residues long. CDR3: CASSQEQGVNSPLHF. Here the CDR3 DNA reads TGCGCCAGCAGCCAGGAGCAGGGGGTGAATTCACCCCTCCACTTT.